One sample yielded the 18 T cell receptor beta chains listed below, sequenced in a study of CD8 T cells in ankylosing spondylitis. One entry per CDR3 protein results from TCRdb running MiXCR on the 5' RACE reads. The sample has roughly 100,000 distinct CDR3 sequences, around 24% seen once. Sequenced sample: synovial fluid, either unsorted or a sorted T cell fraction (not recorded which). Every receptor here comes from a male donor with ankylosing spondylitis.

This clonotype was counted only a few times. The V call is TRBV5-4, the J call TRBJ2-3, with D hard to call. The germline V gene has CDR1 SGHNT and CDR2 YYREEE (reference sequence). The CDR3 runs to 15 residues. With 4 bases removed from V and 7 bases from J, the gap between germline ends came to 19 bases. CDR3 protein: CASSPTTSYRNTQYF. As DNA, the CDR3 is TGTGCCAGCAGCCCAACTACATCCTACCGGAATACGCAGTATTTT.

Only a few counts were recorded for this clonotype. This chain joins TRBV5-1 and TRBJ2-7, with 7 bases fitting TRBD2. This CDR3 contains 14 residues. V gave up 2 bases and J gave up 6 bases; unmatched junction bases: 8. Germline CDR1 SGHRS, CDR2 YFSETQ. CDR3 in amino acids: CASSFGLVNSEQYF. The CDR3 region has the DNA TGCGCCAGCAGCTTTGGACTAGTCAACAGCGAGCAGTACTTC.

This clonotype was seen a few times. The chain recombines TRBV11-2 with TRBJ2-3; D is unclear. Trimming took 5 bases from V and 5 from J, leaving 14 bases between them. The CDR3 length is 14 residues. The V gene's germline CDR1 is SGHAT and CDR2 FQNNGV. Here the CDR3 reads CASSPSSTGDTQYF. The CDR3 bases are TGTGCCAGCAGCCCCTCGAGCACGGGAGATACGCAGTATTTT.

Concerning this clonotype itself: At one end the junction does not follow the germline gene, possibly because of a read error. The chain has TRBV12-3 or TRBV12-4 and TRBJ2-2, with 7 nucleotides matching TRBD1. CDR3 length equals 16 residues. The chain's CDR3 is CASSSPGQTNIGELFF. CDR3 bases: TGTGCCAGCAGTTCACCGGGACAGACTAACATCGGGGAGCTGTTTTTT.

This clonotype was observed at least ten times. The rearrangement joins TRBV5-1 to TRBJ1-3; D remains ambiguous. Per the germline V gene, CDR1 is SGHRS and CDR2 is YFSETQ. The V end lost 4 bases, the J end lost 2 bases, and 13 bases lay between the germline ends. This CDR3 has 15 residues. CDR3 bases: TGCGCCAGCAGCCTAGGCCCGGATCCTGGAAACACCATATATTTT. It is translated as CASSLGPDPGNTIYF. Full variable domain (outside the CDR3, taken from reference TRBV5-1 and TRBJ1-3): KAGVTQTPRYLIKTRGQQVTLSCSPISGHRSVSWYQQTPGQGLQFLFEYFSETQRNKGNFPGRFSGRQFSNSRSEMNVSTLELGDSALYLCASSLGPDPGNTIYFGEGSWLTVV.

V usage is TRBV7-9 and J usage is TRBJ2-4, with 7 bases fitting TRBD2. J was trimmed by 8 bases and V by 5 bases; bases with no gene match: 6. The germline V gene encodes CDR1 SEHNR and CDR2 FQNEAQ (reference sequence). This CDR3 has 13 amino acids. For the CDR3, the DNA is TGTGCCAGCAGCCCTATAGCGGGCTACATTCAGTACTTC. This sequence encodes CASSPIAGYIQYF. Filled out from reference TRBV7-9 and TRBJ2-4, the complete variable domain reads DTGVSQNPRHKITKRGQNVTFRCDPISEHNRLYWYRQTLGQGPEFLTYFQNEAQLEKSRLLSDRFSAERPKGSFSTLEIQRTEQGDSAMYLCASSPIAGYIQYFGAGTRLSVL.

In this sample, this clonotype turned up a few times. The rearrangement links TRBV7-2 to TRBJ2-3; maybe TRBD2 (6 bases). The CDR3 covers 15 residues. V was clipped by 0 bases and J by 6 bases, with 13 bases between them. Germline-derived CDR1 and CDR2 are SGHTA and FQGNSA. For the CDR3, the DNA is TGTGCCAGCAGCTTAGCAGGGACTCGAGAGGATACGCAGTATTTT. Its protein product is CASSLAGTREDTQYF.

This clonotype turned up a few times. This sequence joins TRBV3-1 and TRBJ2-3; no clear D gene. CDR1 LGHDT and CDR2 YNNKEL come from the germline V gene (reference sequence). The V end lost 4 bases, the J end lost 0 bases, and 5 bases lay between the germline ends. The CDR3 sequence is 13 residues long. Here the CDR3 reads CASSPTSTDTQYF. CDR3 bases: TGTGCCAGCAGCCCCACTAGCACAGATACGCAGTATTTT.

This clonotype was recorded only once. The genes are TRBV6-4 and TRBJ1-6, with D maybe TRBD1 (5 bases). The germline CDR1 and CDR2 sequences are MRHNA and SNTAGT. The CDR3 spans 16 residues. Trimming shortened V by 8 bases and J by 9 bases, and 23 bases separated the two germline ends. CDR3 bases: TGTGCCAGCTCTGCGATTGGGACCGGAGATACTTCACCCCTCCACTTT. It yields the protein CASSAIGTGDTSPLHF.

This clonotype appeared a few times. The chain links TRBV20-1 to TRBJ2-3; either TRBD1 or TRBD2 may fit D (5 bases each). Trimming removed 1 base from V and 2 bases from J, with 10 bases in between. This CDR3 has 14 residues. Germline V gives CDR1 DFQATT, CDR2 SNEGSKA (reference sequence). The CDR3 spells CSARVGPFTDTQYF. CDR3 bases: TGCAGTGCTAGAGTGGGACCTTTCACAGATACGCAGTATTTT.

This clonotype was seen only a few times. The chain links TRBV4-2 to TRBJ2-2; no clear D. Germline-derived CDR1 and CDR2 are LGHNA and YNFKEQ. V lost 0 bases and J lost 7, with 6 bases in between. The CDR3 is 13 amino acids. The CDR3 DNA reads as TGTGCCAGCAGCCAAGATTCCGGCGGGGAGCTGTTTTTT. Translating gives CASSQDSGGELFF.

The rearrangement joins TRBV24-1 to TRBJ1-1, with D possibly TRBD1 on 5 matching bases. The CDR3 has 14 amino acids. V lost 6 bases and J 5 bases, leaving 15 bases between the germline ends. Germline V gives CDR1 KGHDR, CDR2 SFDVKD. This CDR3 is CATSFMRGGTEAFF. CDR3 DNA sequence: TGTGCCACCAGTTTTATGAGGGGAGGAACTGAAGCTTTCTTT.

The CDR3 DNA sequence: TGTGCCACCAGTGAGCGGACAGCGTATCAGCCCCAGCATTTT. Encoded protein: CATSERTAYQPQHF. The chain joins TRBV24-1 to TRBJ1-5; a weak D match, TRBD1 (6 bases). V was clipped by 4 bases and J by 5 bases, with 11 bases between them. The CDR3 covers 14 residues. Germline V gives CDR1 KGHDR, CDR2 SFDVKD.

The CDR3 DNA is TGCGCCAGCAGCCAAGGATGGGGGGCCTCAGATACGCAGTATTTT. This sequence encodes CASSQGWGASDTQYF. The chain couples TRBV4-1 to TRBJ2-3, with D possibly being TRBD1 or TRBD2 (6 bases each). V lost 1 base and J 4 bases, leaving 12 bases between the germline ends. The germline gives CDR1 MGHRA, CDR2 YSYEKL. The CDR3 length is 15 residues.

This clonotype has a handful of counts. The V call is TRBV6-1, the J call TRBJ2-5; D gene ambiguous. CDR1 is MNHNS, CDR2 SASEGT, per germline. Trimming left V 4 bases short and J 3 bases short, with 9 bases between. This CDR3 is 13 amino acids long. The CDR3 coding sequence is TGTGCCAGCAGTGGTTACCTCGAAGAGACCCAGTACTTC. Translation gives CASSGYLEETQYF.

The gene calls are TRBV6-1 and TRBJ2-5, with no clear D. The CDR3 totals 12 residues. V lost 7 bases and J lost 5, with 11 bases in between. Germline assignment: CDR1 MNHNS and CDR2 SASEGT. CDR3 residues: CASKKGWETQYF. The CDR3 DNA reads as TGTGCCAGCAAGAAGGGTTGGGAGACCCAGTACTTC.

The chain combines TRBV3-1 with TRBJ2-1; possible D gene TRBD1, 6 bases. Germline V CDR1 and CDR2: LGHDT, YNNKEL (reference sequence). Trimming took 3 bases from V and 12 from J, leaving 27 bases between them. The CDR3 sequence is 17 residues long. CDR3 in amino acids: CASSQDIPGPGVLGQFF. CDR3 DNA sequence: TGTGCCAGCAGCCAGGATATCCCGGGACCAGGGGTCCTAGGGCAGTTCTTC.

This chain links TRBV5-1 with TRBJ2-7; 8 bases map to TRBD1. This CDR3 has 14 amino acids. The germline V gene encodes CDR1 SGHRS and CDR2 YFSETQ. With V trimmed by 4 bases and J by 7 bases, 10 bases remained unmatched. In DNA, the CDR3 is TGCGCCAGCAGCGGCGGGACAGGAAATTGGGAGCAGTACTTC. Its protein is CASSGGTGNWEQYF.